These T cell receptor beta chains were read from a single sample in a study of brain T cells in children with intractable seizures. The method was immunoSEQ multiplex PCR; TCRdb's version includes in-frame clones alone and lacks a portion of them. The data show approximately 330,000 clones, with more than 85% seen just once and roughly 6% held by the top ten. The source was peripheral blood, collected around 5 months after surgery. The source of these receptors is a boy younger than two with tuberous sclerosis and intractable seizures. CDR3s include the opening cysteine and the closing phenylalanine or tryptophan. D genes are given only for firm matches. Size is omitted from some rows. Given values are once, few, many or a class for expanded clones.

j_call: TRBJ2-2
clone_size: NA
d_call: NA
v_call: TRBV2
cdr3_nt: TGTGCCAGCGGTAGGGGCCGGGAGCTGTTTTTT
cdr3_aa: CASGRGRELFF

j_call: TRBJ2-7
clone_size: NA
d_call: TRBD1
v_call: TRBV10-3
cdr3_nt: TGTGCCATCAGTCCGGGACAGGGGGCGTCCGAGCAGTACTTC
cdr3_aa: CAISPGQGASEQYF

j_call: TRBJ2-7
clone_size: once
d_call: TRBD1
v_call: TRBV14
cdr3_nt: TGTGCCAGCAGCCAAGAGGAGACAGGGCCTTACTACGAGCAGTACTTC
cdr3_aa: CASSQEETGPYYEQYF

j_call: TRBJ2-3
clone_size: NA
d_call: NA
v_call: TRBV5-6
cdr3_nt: TGTGCCAGCAGCTTGGACAGCACAGATACGCAGTATTTT
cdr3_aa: CASSLDSTDTQYF

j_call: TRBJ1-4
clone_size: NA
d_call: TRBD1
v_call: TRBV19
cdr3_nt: TGTGCCAGTATGGGGGGGACAGTTAATGAAAAACTGTTTTTT
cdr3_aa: CASMGGTVNEKLFF

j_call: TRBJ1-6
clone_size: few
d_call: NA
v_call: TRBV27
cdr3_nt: TGTGCCAGCAGTTCGAATTCACCCCTCCACTTT
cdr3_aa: CASSSNSPLHF

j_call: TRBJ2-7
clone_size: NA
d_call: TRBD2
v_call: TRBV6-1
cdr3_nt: TGTGCCAGCAGGGAAGCCGGGACTAGTAATGAGCAGTACTTC
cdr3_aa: CASREAGTSNEQYF

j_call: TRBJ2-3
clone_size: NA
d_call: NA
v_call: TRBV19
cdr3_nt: TGTGCCAGTAGTATAACAGATACGCAGTATTTT
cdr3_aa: CASSITDTQYF

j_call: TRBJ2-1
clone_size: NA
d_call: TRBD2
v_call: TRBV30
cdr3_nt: TGTGCCTGGAGTGCCAACGCACTTACTAGCGGGAGGTACAATGAGCAGTTCTTC
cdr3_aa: CAWSANALTSGRYNEQFF

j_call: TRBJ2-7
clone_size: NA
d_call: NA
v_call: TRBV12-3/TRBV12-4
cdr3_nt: TGTGCCAGCACCGAGGGGGGCGAGCAGTACTTC
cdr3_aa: CASTEGGEQYF

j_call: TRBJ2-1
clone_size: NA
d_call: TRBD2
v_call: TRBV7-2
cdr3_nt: TGTGCCAGCAGCCTGTTCCCTAGCGGGAGAAACAATGAGCAGTTCTTC
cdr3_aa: CASSLFPSGRNNEQFF

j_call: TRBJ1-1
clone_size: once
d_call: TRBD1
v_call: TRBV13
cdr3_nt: TGTGCCAGCAGCCACTTCTTGGGACAGGTCATGAACACTGAAGCTTTCTTT
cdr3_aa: CASSHFLGQVMNTEAFF

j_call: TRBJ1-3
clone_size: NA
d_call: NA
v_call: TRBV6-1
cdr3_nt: TGTGCCAGCAGTGCCGGGACCTTAAACTCTGGAAACACCATATATTTT
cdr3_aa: CASSAGTLNSGNTIYF

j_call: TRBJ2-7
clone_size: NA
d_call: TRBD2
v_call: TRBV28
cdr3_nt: TGTGCCAGCAGCCTGATTGTCGGGACTAGCGGGAGGGTGAGCTCCTACGAGCAGTACTTC
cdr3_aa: CASSLIVGTSGRVSSYEQYF

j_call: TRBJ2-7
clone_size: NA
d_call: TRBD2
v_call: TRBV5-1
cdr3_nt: TGCGCCAGCAGCTCGAGGACTAGGTCCTCCTACGAGCAGTACTTC
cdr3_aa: CASSSRTRSSYEQYF

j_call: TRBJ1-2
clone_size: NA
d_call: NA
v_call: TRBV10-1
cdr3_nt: TGCGCCAGCAGCGCCCAGCTAGTCCTTCTAGGCTACACCTTC
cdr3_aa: CASSAQLVLLGYTF

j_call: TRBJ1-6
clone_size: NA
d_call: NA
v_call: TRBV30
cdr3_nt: TGTGCCGGGGAGGAGCTGAAGGGTTATTCACCCCTCCACTTT
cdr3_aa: CAGEELKGYSPLHF

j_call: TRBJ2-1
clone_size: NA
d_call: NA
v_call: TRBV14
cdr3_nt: TGTGCCAGCAGCCCGAATTCTTACAATGAGCAGTTCTTC
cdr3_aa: CASSPNSYNEQFF

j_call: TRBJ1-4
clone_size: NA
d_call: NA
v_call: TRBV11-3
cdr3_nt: TGTGCCAGCAGCTTATTTCGGGGGACTAATGAAAAACTGTTTTTT
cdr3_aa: CASSLFRGTNEKLFF

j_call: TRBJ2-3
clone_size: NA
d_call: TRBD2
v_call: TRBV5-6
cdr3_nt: TGTGCCAGCAGCTTGTCCGTCCTAGCGGGCACAGATACGCAGTATTTT
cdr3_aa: CASSLSVLAGTDTQYF

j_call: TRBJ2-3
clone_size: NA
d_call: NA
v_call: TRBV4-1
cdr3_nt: TGCGCCAGCAGCCGCCCCCCGGACGCAGATACGCAGTATTTT
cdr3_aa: CASSRPPDADTQYF

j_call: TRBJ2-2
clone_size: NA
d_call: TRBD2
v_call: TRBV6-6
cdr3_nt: TGTGCCAGCAGTCACGAACAGAGACTAGCGGCCCTTGAGAACACCGGGGAGCTGTTTTTT
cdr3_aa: CASSHEQRLAALENTGELFF

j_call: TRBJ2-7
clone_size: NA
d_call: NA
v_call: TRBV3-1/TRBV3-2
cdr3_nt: TGTGCCAGCAGCCAAGGGGTTTGGCACGAGCAGTACTTC
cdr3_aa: CASSQGVWHEQYF

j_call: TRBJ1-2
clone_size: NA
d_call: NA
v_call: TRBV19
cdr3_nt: TGTGCCAGTAAGTCCGTCGAACAGGCAAATGGCTACACCTTC
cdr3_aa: CASKSVEQANGYTF

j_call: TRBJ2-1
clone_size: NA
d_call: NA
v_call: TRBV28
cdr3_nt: TGTGCCAGCAGACGATACAATGAGCAGTTCTTC
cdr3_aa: CASRRYNEQFF

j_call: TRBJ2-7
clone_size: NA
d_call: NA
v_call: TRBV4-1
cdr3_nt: TGCGCCAGCAGCCAAGAACAGGCCTCCTACGAGCAGTACTTC
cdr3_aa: CASSQEQASYEQYF

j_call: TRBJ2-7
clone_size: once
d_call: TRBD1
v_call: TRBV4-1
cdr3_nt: TGCGCCAGCAGCTCAAAGTACGGCGGGACAGGGACGGACGAGCAGTACTTC
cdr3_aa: CASSSKYGGTGTDEQYF

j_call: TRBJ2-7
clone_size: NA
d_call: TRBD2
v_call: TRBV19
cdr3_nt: TGTGCCACCGAGGAACAACGGGAGGAGGCCTACGAGCAGTACTTC
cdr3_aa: CATEEQREEAYEQYF

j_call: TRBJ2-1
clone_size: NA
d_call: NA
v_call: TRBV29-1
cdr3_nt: TGCAGCCATAGTACGGCGTCCTACAATGAGCAGTTCTTC
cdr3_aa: CSHSTASYNEQFF

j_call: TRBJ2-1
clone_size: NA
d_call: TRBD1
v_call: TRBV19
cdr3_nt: TGTGCCAGTAGTATCGTTTGGGACAGGGGGGCCAATGAGCAGTTCTTC
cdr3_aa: CASSIVWDRGANEQFF

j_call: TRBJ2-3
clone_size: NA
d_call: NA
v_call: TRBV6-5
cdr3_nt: TGTGCCAGCAGTTACTATAGGGGGGAGGGCACAGATACGCAGTATTTT
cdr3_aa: CASSYYRGEGTDTQYF

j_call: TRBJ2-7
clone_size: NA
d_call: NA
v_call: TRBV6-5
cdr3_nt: TGTGCCAGCATACGCGGAGACCCTCGGTCCTACGAGCAGTACTTC
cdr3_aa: CASIRGDPRSYEQYF

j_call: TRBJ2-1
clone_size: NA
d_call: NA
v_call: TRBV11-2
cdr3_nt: TGTGCCAGCAGCCCCCAAGCGTATGAGCAGTTCTTC
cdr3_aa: CASSPQAYEQFF

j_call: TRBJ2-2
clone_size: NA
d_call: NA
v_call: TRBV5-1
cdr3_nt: TGCGCCAGCAGCTTGTATTTGGGTGCCGGGGAGCTGTTTTTT
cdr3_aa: CASSLYLGAGELFF

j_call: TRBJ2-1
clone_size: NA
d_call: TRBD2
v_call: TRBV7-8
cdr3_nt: TGTGCCAGCAGATTTAGCGGGAGCAACAATGAGCAGTTCTTC
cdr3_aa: CASRFSGSNNEQFF

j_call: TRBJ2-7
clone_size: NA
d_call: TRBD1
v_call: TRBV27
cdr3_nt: TGTGCCAGCAGACGACAGGGCGGTCTCTACGAGCAGTACTTC
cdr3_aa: CASRRQGGLYEQYF

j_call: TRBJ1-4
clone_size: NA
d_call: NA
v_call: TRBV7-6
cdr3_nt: TGTGCCAGCAGCTTAGAGGGCAGATCAACTAATGAAAAACTGTTTTTT
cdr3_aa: CASSLEGRSTNEKLFF

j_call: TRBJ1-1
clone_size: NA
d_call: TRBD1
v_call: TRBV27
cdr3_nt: TGTGCCAGCAGTCCCGGGACAGGGGGCGAAGTCACTGAAGCTTTCTTT
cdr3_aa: CASSPGTGGEVTEAFF

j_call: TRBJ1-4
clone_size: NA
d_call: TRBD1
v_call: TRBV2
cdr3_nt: TGTGCCAGCAGTTTGGACAGGGGGCGGGGTGAAAAACTGTTTTTT
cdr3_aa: CASSLDRGRGEKLFF

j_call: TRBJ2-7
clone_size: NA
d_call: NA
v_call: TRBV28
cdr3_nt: TGTGCCAGCAGTTTAGGAGGCAGACCGTCCTACGAGCAGTACTTC
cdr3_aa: CASSLGGRPSYEQYF

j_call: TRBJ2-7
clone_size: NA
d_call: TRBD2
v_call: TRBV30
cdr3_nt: TGTGCCTGGAGTGACCGGACTAGCGGCTGGCACTCCTACGAGCAGTACTTC
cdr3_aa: CAWSDRTSGWHSYEQYF

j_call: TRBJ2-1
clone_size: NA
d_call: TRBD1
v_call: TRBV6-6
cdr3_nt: TGTGCCAGCAGCCGACAGGGCGACGTCAATGAGCAGTTCTTC
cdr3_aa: CASSRQGDVNEQFF

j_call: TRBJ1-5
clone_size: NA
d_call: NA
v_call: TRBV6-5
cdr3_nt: TGTGCCAGCCGATATGGGGGGCTCAATCAGCCCCAGCATTTT
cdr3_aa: CASRYGGLNQPQHF

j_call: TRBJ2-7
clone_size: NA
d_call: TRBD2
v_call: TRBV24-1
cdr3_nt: TGTGCCACCAGTGATCCACGACTAGCGGGAGGCGAGCAGTACTTC
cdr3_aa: CATSDPRLAGGEQYF

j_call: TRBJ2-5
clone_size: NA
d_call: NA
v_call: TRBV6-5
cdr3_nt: TGTGCCAGCAGTTCTTGGACAGCCCAAGAGACCCAGTACTTC
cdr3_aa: CASSSWTAQETQYF

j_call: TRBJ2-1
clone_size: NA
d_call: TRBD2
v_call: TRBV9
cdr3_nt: TGTGCCAGCAGCATGGGACTAGCGGGTTATGAGCAGTTCTTC
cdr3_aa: CASSMGLAGYEQFF

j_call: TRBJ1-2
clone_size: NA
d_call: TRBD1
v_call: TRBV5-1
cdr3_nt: TGCGCCAGCAGTTCCACAGGGGCGACAGACTATGGCTACACCTTC
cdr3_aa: CASSSTGATDYGYTF

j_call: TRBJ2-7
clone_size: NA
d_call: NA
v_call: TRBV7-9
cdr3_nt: TGTGCCAGCAGCTGGGTGACAGGGAGAGGGAGGGAGCAGTACTTC
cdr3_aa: CASSWVTGRGREQYF

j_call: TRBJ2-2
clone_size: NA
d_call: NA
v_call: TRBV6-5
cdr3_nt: TGTGCCAGCGGTTTGAACAGGGTCTCCGGGGAGCTGTTTTTT
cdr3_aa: CASGLNRVSGELFF

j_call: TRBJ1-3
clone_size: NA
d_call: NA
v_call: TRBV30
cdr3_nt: TGTGCCTGGAGTTGGCTTACAGGAAACACCATATATTTT
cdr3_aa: CAWSWLTGNTIYF

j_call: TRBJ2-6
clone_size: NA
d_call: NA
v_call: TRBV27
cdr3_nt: TGTGCCAGCAGGACCTCTGGGGCCAACGTCCTGACTTTC
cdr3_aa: CASRTSGANVLTF

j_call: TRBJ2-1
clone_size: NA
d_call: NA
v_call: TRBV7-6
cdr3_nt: TGTGCCAGCAGCGCGGCACTAGCAAATGAGCAGTTCTTC
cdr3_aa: CASSAALANEQFF

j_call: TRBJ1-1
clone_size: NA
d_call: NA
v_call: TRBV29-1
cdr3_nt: TGCAGCGTGGCCGACCCATTGGGAGGCACTGAAGCTTTCTTT
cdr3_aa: CSVADPLGGTEAFF

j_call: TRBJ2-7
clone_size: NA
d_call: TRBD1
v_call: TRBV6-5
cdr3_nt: TGTGCCAGCAGATCGACAGGGAAGACCTACGAGCAGTACTTC
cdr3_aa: CASRSTGKTYEQYF

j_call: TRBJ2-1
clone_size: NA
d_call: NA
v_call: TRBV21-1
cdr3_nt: TGTGCCAGCAGCCCAAAGTTAGGGGGGAGCTCCTACAATGAGCAGTTCTTC
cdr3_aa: CASSPKLGGSSYNEQFF

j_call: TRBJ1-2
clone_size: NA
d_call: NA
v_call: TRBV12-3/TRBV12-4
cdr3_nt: TGTGCCAGCAGTCTAGGGGGTGGCTACACCTTC
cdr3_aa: CASSLGGGYTF

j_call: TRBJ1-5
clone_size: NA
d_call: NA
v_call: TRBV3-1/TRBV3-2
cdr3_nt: TGTGCCAGCAGCCAAGAGGGGGAGGCCCAGCATTTT
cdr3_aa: CASSQEGEAQHF

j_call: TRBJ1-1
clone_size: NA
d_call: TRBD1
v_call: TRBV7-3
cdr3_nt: TGTGCCAGCAGCTCTTCACAGGGGCTGAACACTGAAGCTTTCTTT
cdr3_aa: CASSSSQGLNTEAFF

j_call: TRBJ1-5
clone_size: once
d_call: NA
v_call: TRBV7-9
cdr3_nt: TGTGCCAGCAGCTTTGGGGCAAATGGCAATCAGCCCCAGCATTTT
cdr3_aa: CASSFGANGNQPQHF

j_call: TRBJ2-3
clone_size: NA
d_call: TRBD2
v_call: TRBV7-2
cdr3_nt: TGTGCCAGCAGCTCGTCAAGAGTGTTTAGCGGGGGGGCAGCAGATACGCAGTATTTT
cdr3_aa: CASSSSRVFSGGAADTQYF